The 16 T cell receptor beta chains presented below share a single source sample, sequenced in a study of CD8 T cells in ankylosing spondylitis. In TCRdb, the 5' RACE reads were re-called with MiXCR into one record per CDR3 protein. The table records approximately 200,000 distinct CDR3 sequences, around 13% of them present only once. The sequenced sample was blood, either unsorted or a sorted T cell fraction (not recorded which). The receptors were sampled from a male donor with ankylosing spondylitis or in good health (not recorded which).

The V call is TRBV30, the J call TRBJ2-7, with 7 bases fitting TRBD2. Losses at the gene ends were 2 bases for V and 6 bases for J; bases not matched to a gene: 1. The CDR3 runs to 11 residues. Germline V lookup: CDR1 GTSNPN, CDR2 SVGIG (reference sequence). The CDR3 coding sequence is TGTGCCTGGAGTAGCGGGGCCGAGCAGTACTTC. It yields the protein CAWSSGAEQYF.

This clonotype was counted between two and nine times. The CDR3 here is CASSQEQGGQPQHF. CDR3 sequence (DNA): TGCGCCAGCAGCCAAGAACAAGGGGGGCAGCCCCAGCATTTT. The chain joins TRBV4-1 to TRBJ1-5, with a possible D match to TRBD1 (6 bases). Germline lookup yields CDR1 MGHRA and CDR2 YSYEKL. The CDR3 contains 14 residues. Trimming removed 0 bases from V and 7 bases from J, with 10 bases in between.

This chain connects TRBV10-1 to TRBJ2-1, with TRBD1 as a possible D gene (6 bases). The germline V gene has CDR1 WNHNN and CDR2 SYGVQD (reference sequence). The CDR3 totals 17 residues. Between the trimmed V and J ends, which lost 6 bases and 0 bases, there was a span of 18 bases. DNA for the CDR3: TGCGCCAGCAGAACTGACAGGATTGATAGCTCCTACAATGAGCAGTTCTTC. Its protein product is CASRTDRIDSSYNEQFF.

The chain has TRBV11-2 and TRBJ1-1; D gene uncertain. V was shortened by 5 bases and J by 11 bases, with 15 bases between the two germline ends. The CDR3 consists of 12 residues. Per germline, CDR1 SGHAT and CDR2 FQNNGV. CDR3 loop: CASSHDGPRAFF. The CDR3, as DNA: TGTGCCAGCAGCCATGACGGACCCCGGGCTTTCTTT.

V gene TRBV20-1 combines with J gene TRBJ2-5, with 11 nucleotides matching TRBD1. The CDR3 length is 15 residues. J was trimmed by 3 bases and V by 3 bases; bases with no gene match: 6. The germline CDR1 and CDR2 sequences are DFQATT and SNEGSKA (reference sequence). CDR3 in DNA: TGCAGTGCTAGTCCCCCGGGACAGGGGGAAGAGACCCAGTACTTC. This gives the protein CSASPPGQGEETQYF.

The rearrangement uses TRBV7-9 and TRBJ1-1; no firm D call. This CDR3 is 13 amino acids long. Trimming took off 5 bases at V and 4 bases at J, with 11 bases between the two ends. From germline, CDR1 is SEHNR and CDR2 FQNEAQ (reference sequence). The CDR3 region is CASSPGHGTEAFF. The CDR3 DNA sequence: TGTGCCAGCAGCCCGGGCCATGGCACTGAAGCTTTCTTT.

This clonotype was found many times. The chain combines TRBV12-3 or TRBV12-4 with TRBJ2-1; unclear D gene. The CDR3 sequence is 12 residues long. V was cut by 3 bases and J by 7 bases, with 7 bases left in between. This CDR3 reads CASSFEVNEQFF. CDR3 bases: TGTGCCAGCAGTTTTGAGGTGAATGAGCAGTTCTTC.

In its sample, this clonotype was seen many times. V usage is TRBV12-3 or TRBV12-4 and J usage is TRBJ2-1; 9 bases are a match to TRBD2. CDR3 length equals 17 residues. J lost 6 bases, V lost 5 bases, and 14 bases had no gene match. DNA of the CDR3: TGTGCCAGCAGTCACCCCCCCGGACTAGCGAGTATCAATGAGCAGTTCTTC. It translates to CASSHPPGLASINEQFF.

The J gene is TRBJ2-7, the V gene TRBV7-6; TRBD2 matches 10 bases. Losses at the gene ends were 0 bases for V and 12 bases for J; bases not matched to a gene: 8. Looked up from germline, CDR1 is SGHVS and CDR2 is FNYEAQ. The CDR3 is 14 amino acids. The CDR3 DNA reads as TGTGCCAGCAGCTTAGCGAGCCTAGCGGGAGAGTGGTACTTC. Protein product: CASSLASLAGEWYF.

A single count supports this clonotype. This chain uses TRBV4-1 with TRBJ2-3; no clear D. Germline CDR1 is MGHRA and CDR2 is YSYEKL. With 0 bases removed from V and 0 bases from J, the gap between germline ends came to 7 bases. This CDR3 is 15 amino acids long. CDR3 amino acids: CASSQDGISTDTQYF. The CDR3 DNA is TGCGCCAGCAGCCAAGACGGTATTAGCACAGATACGCAGTATTTT.

The V gene is TRBV7-2, the J gene TRBJ2-3; possibly TRBD2 for D (6 bases). The CDR3 totals 15 residues. CDR1 is SGHTA, CDR2 FQGNSA, per germline. The V end lost 4 bases, the J end lost 3 bases, and 14 bases lay between the germline ends. The CDR3: CASSSQRRVTDTQYF. As DNA, the CDR3 is TGTGCCAGCAGCTCCCAGAGGAGGGTAACAGATACGCAGTATTTT. Using reference TRBV7-2 and TRBJ2-3 for the parts outside the CDR3, the full variable domain is GAGVSQSPSNKVTEKGKDVELRCDPISGHTALYWYRQSLGQGLEFLIYFQGNSAPDKSGLPSDRFSAERTGGSVSTLTIQRTQQEDSAVYLCASSSQRRVTDTQYFGPGTRLTVL.

CDR3 region: CASRPGTAYEQYF. In nucleotides, the CDR3 is TGTGCCAGCAGACCCGGGACGGCCTACGAGCAGTACTTC. The V and J genes are TRBV7-8 and TRBJ2-7; D assignment may be TRBD1 or TRBD2 (5 bases each). This CDR3 is 13 amino acids long. The germline gives CDR1 SGHVS, CDR2 FQNEAQ. With 6 bases removed from V and 2 bases from J, the gap between germline ends came to 11 bases. Full variable domain (rest looked up from reference TRBV7-8 and TRBJ2-7): GAGVSQSPRYKVAKRGQDVALRCDPISGHVSLFWYQQALGQGPEFLTYFQNEAQLDKSGLPSDRFFAERPEGSVSTLKIQRTQQEDSAVYLCASRPGTAYEQYFGPGTRLTVT.

V gene TRBV20-1 combines with J gene TRBJ1-2, with no clear D. CDR1 and CDR2 from the germline V gene are DFQATT and SNEGSKA (reference sequence). The V and J ends lost 3 bases and 0 bases respectively, with 20 bases between them. The length of the CDR3 is 17 residues. The CDR3 protein is CSASPILRAGTNYGYTF. In nucleotides, the CDR3 is TGCAGTGCTAGCCCCATACTGAGGGCAGGAACTAACTATGGCTACACCTTC.

The table lists this clonotype with many counts. The CDR3 DNA follows: TGTGCCAGCAGTTTAGGGGGACAATACAATGAGCAGTTCTTC. Translated, it gives CASSLGGQYNEQFF. V is TRBV27 and J is TRBJ2-1, with D perhaps TRBD1 (6 bases). CDR1 and CDR2 from the germline V gene are MNHEY and SMNVEV (reference sequence). The CDR3 consists of 14 residues. V lost 2 bases, J lost 4 bases, and 9 bases lay in between.

This clonotype was observed many times. J is TRBJ2-7 and V is TRBV5-1, with D uncertain. CDR3 length: 13 amino acids. Germline V lookup: CDR1 SGHRS, CDR2 YFSETQ. With 0 bases removed from V and 2 bases from J, the gap between germline ends came to 6 bases. The CDR3 bases are TGCGCCAGCAGCTTGGGACTGACCTACGAGCAGTACTTC. Residues: CASSLGLTYEQYF.

This clonotype was counted between two and nine times. This rearrangement joins TRBV10-3 to TRBJ2-1; a weak D match, TRBD1 (5 bases). The CDR3 contains 14 residues. V was trimmed by 3 bases and J by 7 bases, leaving 13 bases between them. From germline, CDR1 is ENHRY and CDR2 SYGVKD. CDR3 DNA sequence: TGTGCCATCAGTGATGGCAGGGCTTGGAATGAGCAGTTCTTC. This sequence encodes CAISDGRAWNEQFF.